This T cell receptor (beta chain) is from a study of blood T cell repertoires in COVID-19. The overall study: Sources were T cells, B-cell-depleted T cells, or PBMCs; the material itself was cDNA or gDNA.

The length of the CDR3 is 17 residues. Germline V lookup: CDR1 SGHVS, CDR2 FQNEAQ. Trimming removed 0 bases from V and 5 bases from J, with 16 bases in between. Profiling relied on immunoSEQ multiplex PCR, and the TCRdb table lists in-frame clones only, not all of them. In the table there are some 180,000 clones, more than 65% of which are singletons. The chain links TRBV7-8 to TRBJ1-4, with D unclear. The sequence was obtained from a human donor in a cohort sampled during active COVID-19. Material for sequencing was peripheral blood. CDR3 sequence reads: CASSLALSRAGNEKLFF. As DNA, the CDR3 is TGTGCCAGCAGCTTAGCGCTTTCAAGGGCGGGAAATGAAAAACTGTTTTTT.